This T cell receptor beta chain was identified in a study of blood T cells in healthy people across ages. The study, taken as a whole, reports: Per million T cells, TCR beta diversity dropped roughly linearly as age increased. Long-lived donors carried more naive CD4+ cells and greater diversity than aged donors.

Remarks on this clonotype: Its antigen is unidentified.

PCR was performed a second time for 7 to 11 cycles using a sample-barcoded 5' primer and a J-beta primer mix. TCRdb re-analysed the 5' RACE reads in MiXCR, keeping a single row per CDR3 protein. The top ten clones hold 6.5% to 8% of a sample with 1,500,000 or so distinct CDR3 sequences, approximately 63% of them seen once. Sequenced sample: blood. This receptor was obtained from a man between 18 and 35 years old in good health.

This CDR3 is CATSPDRLAYEQYF. The DNA for the CDR3 is TGTGCCACTTCTCCGGACAGGCTGGCCTACGAGCAGTACTTC. The genes are TRBV10-3 and TRBJ2-5; 7 nucleotides align to TRBD1. The DNA end lines up better with TRBJ2-7; the J call may be wrong. The CDR3 extends over 14 amino acids. Germline assignment: CDR1 ENHRY and CDR2 SYGVKD.